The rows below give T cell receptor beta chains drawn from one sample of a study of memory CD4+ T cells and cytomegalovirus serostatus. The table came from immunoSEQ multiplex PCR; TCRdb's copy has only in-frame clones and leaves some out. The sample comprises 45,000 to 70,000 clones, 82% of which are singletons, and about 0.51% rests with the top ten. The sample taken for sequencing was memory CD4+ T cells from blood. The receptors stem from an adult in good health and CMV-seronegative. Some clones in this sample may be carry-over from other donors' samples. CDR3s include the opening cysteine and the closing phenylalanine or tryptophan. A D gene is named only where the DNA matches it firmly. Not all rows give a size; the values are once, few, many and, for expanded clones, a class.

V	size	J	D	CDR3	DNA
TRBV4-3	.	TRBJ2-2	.	CASSQAGSFANTGELFF	TGCGCCAGCAGCCAGGCCGGGTCGTTCGCGAACACCGGGGAGCTGTTTTTT
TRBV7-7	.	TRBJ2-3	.	CASSPIGGSQSTDTQYF	TGTGCTAGCAGCCCCATAGGGGGTAGCCAGAGCACAGATACGCAGTATTTT
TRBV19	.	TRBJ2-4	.	CASFGKNIQYF	TGTGCCAGTTTCGGCAAAAACATTCAGTACTTC
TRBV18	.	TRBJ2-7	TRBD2	CASSPGLGNYEQYF	TGTGCCAGCTCACCAGGACTAGGAAACTACGAGCAGTACTTC
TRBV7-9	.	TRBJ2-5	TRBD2	CASSGRLAGLQETQYF	TGTGCCAGCAGCGGACGACTAGCGGGACTCCAAGAGACCCAGTACTTC
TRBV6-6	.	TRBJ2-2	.	CASRYLNTGELFF	TGTGCCAGCAGGTACCTTAACACCGGGGAGCTGTTTTTT
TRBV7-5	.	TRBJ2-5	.	CARSLLRLVGETQYF	TGTGCCAGAAGCTTACTCAGACTGGTTGGAGAGACCCAGTACTTC
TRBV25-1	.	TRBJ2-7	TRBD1	CASSESTGTGLYYEQYF	TGTGCCAGCAGTGAATCCACCGGGACAGGGTTGTACTACGAGCAGTACTTC
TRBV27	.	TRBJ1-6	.	CASSFWTEGSPLHF	TGTGCCAGCAGTTTTTGGACCGAAGGTTCACCCCTCCACTTT
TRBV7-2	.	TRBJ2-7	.	CASSFKAASYEQYF	TGTGCCAGCAGCTTTAAGGCTGCCTCCTACGAGCAGTACTTC
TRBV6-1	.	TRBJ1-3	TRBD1	CASSRTGVSGNTIYF	TGTGCCAGCAGTCGGACAGGGGTCTCTGGAAACACCATATATTTT
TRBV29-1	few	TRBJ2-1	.	CSVHGTSPGTEQFF	TGCAGCGTCCACGGGACATCACCAGGCACTGAGCAGTTCTTC
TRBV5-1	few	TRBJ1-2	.	CASSLEGYGYTF	TGCGCCAGCAGCTTGGAAGGATATGGCTACACCTTC
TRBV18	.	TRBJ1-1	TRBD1	CASSPQGARTEAFF	TGTGCCAGCTCACCACAGGGGGCGCGGACTGAAGCTTTCTTT
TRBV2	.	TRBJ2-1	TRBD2	CASRSYVSGTSGVNEQFF	TGTGCCAGCAGGAGTTACGTCAGCGGGACTAGCGGGGTCAATGAGCAGTTCTTC
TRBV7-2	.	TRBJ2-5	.	CASSLAGRQETQYF	TGTGCCAGCAGCTTAGCCGGACGTCAAGAGACCCAGTACTTC
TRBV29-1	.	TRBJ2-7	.	CSAPRGRPYEQYF	TGCAGCGCCCCGAGGGGCAGACCCTACGAGCAGTACTTC
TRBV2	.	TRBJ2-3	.	CASYQDTQYF	TGTGCCAGCTACCAAGATACGCAGTATTTT
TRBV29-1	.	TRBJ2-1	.	CSVEAGWTDEQFF	TGCAGCGTTGAGGCAGGGTGGACGGATGAGCAGTTCTTC
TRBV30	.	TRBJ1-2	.	CACRDPSIANYGYTF	TGTGCCTGTCGGGACCCGAGTATCGCTAACTATGGCTACACCTTC
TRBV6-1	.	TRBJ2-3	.	CASSESSVSGTDTQYF	TGTGCCAGCAGTGAAAGTAGTGTGAGCGGCACAGATACGCAGTATTTT
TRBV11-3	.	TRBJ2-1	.	CASSSLYREGHNEQFF	TGTGCCAGCAGCTCCCTTTATCGGGAAGGGCACAATGAGCAGTTCTTC
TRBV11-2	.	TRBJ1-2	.	CASSLDRGRGYTF	TGTGCCAGCAGCTTAGATCGGGGTAGGGGCTACACCTTC
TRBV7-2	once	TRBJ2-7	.	CASSLGGRTTYEQYF	TGTGCCAGCAGCTTAGGTGGGAGGACTACCTACGAGCAGTACTTC
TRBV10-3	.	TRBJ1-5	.	CATDHGQGQPQHF	TGTGCCACCGATCACGGGCAGGGTCAGCCCCAGCATTTT
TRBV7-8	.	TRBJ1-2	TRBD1	CASSLNDRVPYGYTF	TGTGCCAGCAGCCTAAACGACAGGGTCCCCTATGGCTACACCTTC
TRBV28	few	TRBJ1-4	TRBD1	CASSQWDRPLF	TGTGCCAGCAGTCAGTGGGACAGGCCTCTTTTT
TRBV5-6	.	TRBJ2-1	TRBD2	CASSLGGSSYNELFF	TGTGCCAGCAGCTTGGGCGGGAGCTCCTACAATGAGCTATTCTTC
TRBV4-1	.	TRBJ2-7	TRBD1	CASSQPGGSGEQYF	TGCGCCAGCAGCCAGCCAGGGGGCTCGGGTGAGCAGTACTTC
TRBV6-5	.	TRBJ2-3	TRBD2	CASSFGGRSTDTQYF	TGTGCCAGCAGTTTTGGCGGGAGGAGCACAGATACGCAGTATTTT
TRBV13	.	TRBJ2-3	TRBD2	CASSPREGTQYF	TGTGCCAGCAGCCCCCGGGAGGGTACGCAGTATTTT
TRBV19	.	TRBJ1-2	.	CASSPYLYGYTF	TGTGCCAGTAGTCCCTATCTCTATGGCTACACCTTC
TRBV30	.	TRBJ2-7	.	CAWSTGTLVGEQYF	TGTGCCTGGAGTACCGGAACCTTAGTGGGCGAGCAGTACTTC
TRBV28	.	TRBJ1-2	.	CASRFTDPLGNYGYTF	TGTGCCAGCAGATTCACTGACCCTCTGGGGAACTATGGCTACACCTTC
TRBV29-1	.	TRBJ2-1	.	CSVKGGGRGNEQFF	TGCAGCGTAAAAGGTGGGGGACGGGGCAATGAGCAGTTCTTC
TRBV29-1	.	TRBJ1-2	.	CSVVGGHYGYTF	TGCAGCGTGGTGGGCGGCCACTATGGCTACACCTTC
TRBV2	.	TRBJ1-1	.	CASSEPGVAAEAFF	TGTGCCAGCAGTGAACCTGGTGTGGCGGCTGAAGCTTTCTTT
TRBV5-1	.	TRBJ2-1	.	CASSLARGGTGEQFF	TGCGCCAGCAGCTTGGCCCGGGGCGGGACCGGTGAGCAGTTCTTC
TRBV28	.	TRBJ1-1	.	CASSAPGGANTEAFF	TGTGCCAGCAGTGCCCCGGGGGGCGCGAACACTGAAGCTTTCTTT
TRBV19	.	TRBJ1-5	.	CASSRQSWEPQHF	TGTGCCAGTAGCCGTCAGTCCTGGGAGCCCCAGCATTTT
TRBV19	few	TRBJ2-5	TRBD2	CASSIDLRTSGSGETQYF	TGTGCCAGTAGTATAGATCTCCGGACTAGCGGGAGCGGAGAGACCCAGTACTTC
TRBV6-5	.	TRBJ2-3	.	CASRGDPGSPDTQYF	TGTGCCAGCAGGGGGGACCCTGGGTCGCCAGATACGCAGTATTTT
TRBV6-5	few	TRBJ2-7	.	CASSPLAGSTYEQYF	TGTGCCAGCAGTCCCCTGGCAGGGAGTACCTACGAGCAGTACTTC
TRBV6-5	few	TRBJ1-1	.	CASSYGGKEAFF	TGTGCCAGCAGTTACGGAGGGAAAGAAGCTTTCTTT
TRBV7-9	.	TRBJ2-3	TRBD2	CASSLALGGADTQYF	TGTGCCAGCAGCTTAGCGCTCGGGGGGGCAGATACGCAGTATTTT
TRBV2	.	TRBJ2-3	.	CASTPTDTQYF	TGTGCCAGCACCCCGACAGATACGCAGTATTTT
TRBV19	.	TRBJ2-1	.	CASSMGGEQFF	TGTGCCAGTAGTATGGGTGGGGAGCAGTTCTTC
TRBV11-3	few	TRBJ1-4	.	CASVNEKLFF	TGTGCCAGCGTCAATGAAAAACTGTTTTTT
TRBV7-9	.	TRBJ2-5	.	CASERARETQYF	TGTGCCAGCGAAAGGGCCCGAGAGACCCAGTACTTC
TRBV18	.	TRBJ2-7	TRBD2	CASSLSPGGPDEQYF	TGTGCCAGCTCACTTAGCCCGGGGGGGCCTGACGAGCAGTACTTC
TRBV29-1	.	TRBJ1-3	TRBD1	CSAIPGGIRNTIYF	TGCAGCGCCATCCCAGGGGGCATAAGAAACACCATATATTTT
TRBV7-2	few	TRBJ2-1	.	CASSLLASSYNEQFF	TGTGCCAGCAGCTTACTAGCGAGCTCCTACAATGAGCAGTTCTTC
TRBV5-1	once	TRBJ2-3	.	CASSLARGRGDTQYF	TGCGCCAGCAGCTTGGCCCGCGGGCGGGGTGATACGCAGTATTTT
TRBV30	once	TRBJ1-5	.	CAWSPDRNQPQHF	TGTGCCTGGAGCCCCGACAGGAATCAGCCCCAGCATTTT
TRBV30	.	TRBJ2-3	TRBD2	CAWSVSGRGGVGTDTQYF	TGTGCCTGGAGTGTTAGCGGGAGAGGGGGGGTAGGCACAGATACGCAGTATTTT
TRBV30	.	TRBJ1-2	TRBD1	CACRDRRGYTF	TGTGCCTGCCGGGACAGGCGCGGCTACACCTTC
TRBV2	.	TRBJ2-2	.	CASREGRQAGELFF	TGTGCCAGCAGGGAGGGGCGGCAGGCCGGGGAGCTGTTTTTT
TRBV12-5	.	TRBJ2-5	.	CASGRQKGGPQYF	TGTGCTAGTGGTCGCCAAAAGGGCGGTCCCCAGTACTTC
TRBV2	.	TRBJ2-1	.	CASSEGASWVNEQFF	TGTGCCAGCAGTGAAGGGGCTAGCTGGGTGAATGAGCAGTTCTTC
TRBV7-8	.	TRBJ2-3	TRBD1	CASSLLTAGGPTDTQYF	TGTGCCAGCAGCTTATTGACTGCAGGGGGCCCCACAGATACGCAGTATTTT